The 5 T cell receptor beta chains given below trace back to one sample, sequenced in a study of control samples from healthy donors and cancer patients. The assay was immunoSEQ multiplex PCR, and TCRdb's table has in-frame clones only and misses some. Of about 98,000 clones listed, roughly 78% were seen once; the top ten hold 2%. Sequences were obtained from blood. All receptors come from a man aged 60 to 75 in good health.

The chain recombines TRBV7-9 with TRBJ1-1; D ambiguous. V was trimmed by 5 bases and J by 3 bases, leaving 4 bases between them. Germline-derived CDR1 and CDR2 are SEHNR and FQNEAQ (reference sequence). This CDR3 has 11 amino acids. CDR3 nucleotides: TGTGCCAGCAGCGTTGACACTGAAGCTTTCTTT. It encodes CASSVDTEAFF.

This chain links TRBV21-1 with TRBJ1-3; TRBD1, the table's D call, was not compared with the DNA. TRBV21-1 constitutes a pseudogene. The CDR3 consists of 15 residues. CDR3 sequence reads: CASSADRNSGNTIYF. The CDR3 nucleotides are TGTGCCAGCAGCGCGGACAGAAACTCTGGAAACACCATATATTTT.

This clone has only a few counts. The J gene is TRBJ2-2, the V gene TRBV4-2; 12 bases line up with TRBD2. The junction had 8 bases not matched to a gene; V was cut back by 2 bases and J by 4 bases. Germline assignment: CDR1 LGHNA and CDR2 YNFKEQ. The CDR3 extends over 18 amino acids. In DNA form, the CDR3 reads TGTGCCAGCAGCCAACCTAGCGGGGGGGCACCGAGCACCGGGGAGCTGTTTTTT. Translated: CASSQPSGGAPSTGELFF.

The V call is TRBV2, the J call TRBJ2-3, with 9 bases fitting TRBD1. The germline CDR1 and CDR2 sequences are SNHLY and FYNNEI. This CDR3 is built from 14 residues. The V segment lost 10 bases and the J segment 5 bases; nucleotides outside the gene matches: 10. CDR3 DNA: TGTGCCAATAGGGGACAGGGATCACAAGATACGCAGTATTTT. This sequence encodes CANRGQGSQDTQYF.

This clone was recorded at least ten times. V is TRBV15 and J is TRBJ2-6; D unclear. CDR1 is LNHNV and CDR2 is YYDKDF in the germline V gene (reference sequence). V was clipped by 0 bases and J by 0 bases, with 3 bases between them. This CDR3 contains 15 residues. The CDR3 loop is CATSRDNSGANVLTF. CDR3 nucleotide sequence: TGTGCCACCAGCAGAGACAACTCTGGGGCCAACGTCCTGACTTTC.